A selection of T cell receptor beta chains follows, all from one sample in a study of T cell responses to AZD1222 COVID-19 vaccine. Assay: immunoSEQ multiplex PCR; the TCRdb copy retains only in-frame clones and omits some. The sample includes 100,000 to 150,000 clones, about 89% of them seen just once. Sequenced material: peripheral blood, taken on day 0 of AZD1222 vaccination. These receptors came from an adult in good health. CDR3s include the opening cysteine and the closing phenylalanine or tryptophan. The D gene is left open where the match is weak. Size is omitted from some rows. Given values are once, few, many or a class for expanded clones.

V	D	size	J	CDR3	DNA
TRBV7-2	TRBD2	-	TRBJ2-3	CASHTSGAAADTQYF	TGTGCCAGCCATACTAGCGGGGCGGCCGCAGATACGCAGTATTTT
TRBV27	-	-	TRBJ2-7	CASSFRGFYEQYF	TGTGCCAGCAGTTTCAGGGGCTTTTACGAGCAGTACTTC
TRBV9	-	-	TRBJ1-5	CASSEGGEDQPQHF	TGTGCCAGCTCTGAGGGGGGGGAAGATCAGCCCCAGCATTTT
TRBV7-8	-	-	TRBJ1-1	CASSLRPYSAFF	TGTGCCAGCAGCCTCAGACCTTATAGCGCTTTCTTT
TRBV10-3	-	-	TRBJ2-7	CAISAGGGAYEQYF	TGTGCCATCAGTGCGGGCGGTGGCGCCTACGAGCAGTACTTC
TRBV29-1	-	-	TRBJ2-7	CSVGTSEQYF	TGCAGCGTGGGGACGAGCGAGCAGTACTTC
TRBV5-1	-	-	TRBJ2-1	CASSFGSYSYNEQFF	TGCGCCAGCAGCTTCGGGTCATACTCCTACAATGAGCAGTTCTTC
TRBV9	-	-	TRBJ1-4	CASSGGLDEKLFF	TGTGCCAGCAGCGGCGGGCTAGATGAAAAACTGTTTTTT
TRBV2	TRBD2	-	TRBJ2-1	CASSEGLATKQFF	TGTGCCAGCAGTGAGGGACTAGCGACGAAGCAGTTCTTC
TRBV6-5	TRBD1	few	TRBJ1-5	CASSWTGYNQPQHF	TGTGCCAGCAGTTGGACAGGTTACAATCAGCCCCAGCATTTT
TRBV6-1	TRBD1	-	TRBJ1-2	CASSASTGDSPYGYTF	TGTGCCAGCAGTGCATCCACAGGGGACTCCCCGTATGGCTACACCTTC
TRBV5-8	TRBD1	-	TRBJ2-3	CASSLQDRGTDTQYF	TGTGCCAGCAGCTTGCAAGACAGGGGCACAGATACGCAGTATTTT
TRBV27	TRBD2	-	TRBJ2-7	CASSDLAGVYEQYF	TGTGCCAGCAGTGATCTAGCGGGAGTCTACGAGCAGTACTTC
TRBV5-1	TRBD1	-	TRBJ2-7	CASSGTGNYEQYF	TGCGCCAGCAGCGGGACAGGGAACTACGAGCAGTACTTC
TRBV2	TRBD1	-	TRBJ2-3	CASSGQGSDTQYF	TGTGCCAGCAGCGGACAGGGATCAGATACGCAGTATTTT
TRBV27	-	-	TRBJ2-3	CASSFRGVVTDTQYF	TGTGCCAGCAGTTTCCGAGGGGTTGTAACAGATACGCAGTATTTT
TRBV9	-	-	TRBJ1-3	CASSVRLGAGNTIYF	TGTGCCAGCAGCGTCCGCCTAGGGGCAGGAAACACCATATATTTT